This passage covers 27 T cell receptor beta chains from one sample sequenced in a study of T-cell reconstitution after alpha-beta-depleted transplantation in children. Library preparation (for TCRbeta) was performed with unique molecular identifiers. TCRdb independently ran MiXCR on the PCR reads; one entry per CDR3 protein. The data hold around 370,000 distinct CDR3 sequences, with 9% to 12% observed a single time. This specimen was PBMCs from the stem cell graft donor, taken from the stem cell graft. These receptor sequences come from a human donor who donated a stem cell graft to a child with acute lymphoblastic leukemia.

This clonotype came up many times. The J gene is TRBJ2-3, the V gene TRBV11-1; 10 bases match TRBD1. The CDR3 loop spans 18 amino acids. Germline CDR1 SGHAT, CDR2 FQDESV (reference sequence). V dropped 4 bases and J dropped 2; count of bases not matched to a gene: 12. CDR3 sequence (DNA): TGTGCCAGCAGCTCACACTGGGACAGGGGAGTGGACACAGATACGCAGTATTTT. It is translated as CASSSHWDRGVDTDTQYF.

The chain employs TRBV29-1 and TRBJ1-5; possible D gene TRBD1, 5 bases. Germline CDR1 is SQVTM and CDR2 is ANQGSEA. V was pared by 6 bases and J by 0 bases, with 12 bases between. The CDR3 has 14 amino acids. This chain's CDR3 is CSVGDGNSNQPQHF. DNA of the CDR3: TGCAGCGTCGGGGACGGGAATAGCAATCAGCCCCAGCATTTT.

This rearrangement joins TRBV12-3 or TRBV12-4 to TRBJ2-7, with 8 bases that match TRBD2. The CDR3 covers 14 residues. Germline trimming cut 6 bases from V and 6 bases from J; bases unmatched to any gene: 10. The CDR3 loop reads CASSQTSVTSEQYF. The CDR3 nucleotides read TGTGCCAGCAGCCAGACTAGCGTAACAAGCGAGCAGTACTTC.

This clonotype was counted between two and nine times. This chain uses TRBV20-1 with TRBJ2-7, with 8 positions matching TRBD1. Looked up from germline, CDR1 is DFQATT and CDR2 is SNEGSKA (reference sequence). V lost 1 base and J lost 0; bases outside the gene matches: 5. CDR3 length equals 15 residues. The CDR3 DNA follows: TGCAGTGCTAGAGCGGGGACAGGACGCTCCTACGAGCAGTACTTC. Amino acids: CSARAGTGRSYEQYF.

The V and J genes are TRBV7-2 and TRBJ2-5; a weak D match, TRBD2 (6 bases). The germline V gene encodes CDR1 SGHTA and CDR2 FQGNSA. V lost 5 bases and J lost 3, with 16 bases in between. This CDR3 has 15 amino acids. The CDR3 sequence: CASSLYHSGKETQYF. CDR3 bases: TGTGCCAGCAGCCTATACCATAGCGGCAAAGAGACCCAGTACTTC.

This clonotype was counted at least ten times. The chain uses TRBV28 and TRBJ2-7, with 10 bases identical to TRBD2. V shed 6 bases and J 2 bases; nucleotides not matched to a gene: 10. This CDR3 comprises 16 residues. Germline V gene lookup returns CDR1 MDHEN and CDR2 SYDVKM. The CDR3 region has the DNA TGTGCCAGCAGCGCCCGGGGCAGCGGGAGGGCCTACGAGCAGTACTTC. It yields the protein CASSARGSGRAYEQYF.

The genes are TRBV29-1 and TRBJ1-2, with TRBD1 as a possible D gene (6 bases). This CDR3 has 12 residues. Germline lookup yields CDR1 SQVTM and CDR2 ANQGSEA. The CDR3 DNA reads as TGCATCGGGGCAACAGGGAACTATGGCTACACCTTC. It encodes CIGATGNYGYTF.

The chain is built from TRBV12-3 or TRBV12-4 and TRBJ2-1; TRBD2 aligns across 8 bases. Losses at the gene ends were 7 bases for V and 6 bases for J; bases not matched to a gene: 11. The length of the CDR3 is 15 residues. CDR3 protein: CASTGGDSGTNEQFF. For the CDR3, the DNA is TGTGCCAGCACAGGCGGCGATAGCGGGACCAATGAGCAGTTCTTC.

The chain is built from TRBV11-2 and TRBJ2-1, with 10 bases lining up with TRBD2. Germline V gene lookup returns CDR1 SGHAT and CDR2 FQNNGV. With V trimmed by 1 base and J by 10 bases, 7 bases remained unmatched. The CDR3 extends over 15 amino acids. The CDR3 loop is CASSLGSGRVREQFF. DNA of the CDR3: TGTGCCAGCAGCTTAGGGAGCGGGAGGGTCCGAGAGCAGTTCTTC.

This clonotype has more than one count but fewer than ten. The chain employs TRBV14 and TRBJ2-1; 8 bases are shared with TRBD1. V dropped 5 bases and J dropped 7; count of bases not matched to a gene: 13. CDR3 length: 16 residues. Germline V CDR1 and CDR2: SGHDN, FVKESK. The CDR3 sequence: CASSFSRGRGVNEQFF. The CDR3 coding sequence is TGTGCCAGCAGCTTCAGCAGGGGGCGCGGTGTGAATGAGCAGTTCTTC.

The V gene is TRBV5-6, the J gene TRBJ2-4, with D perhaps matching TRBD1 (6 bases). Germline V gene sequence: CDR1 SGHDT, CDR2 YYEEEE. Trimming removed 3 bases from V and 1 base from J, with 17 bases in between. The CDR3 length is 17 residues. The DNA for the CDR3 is TGTGCCAGCAGCTCCATTCACAGGGCGCAGGCCAAAAACATTCAGTACTTC. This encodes CASSSIHRAQAKNIQYF. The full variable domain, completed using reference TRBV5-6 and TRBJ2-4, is DAGVTQSPTHLIKTRGQQVTLRCSPKSGHDTVSWYQQALGQGPQFIFQYYEEEERQRGNFPDRFSGHQFPNYSSELNVNALLLGDSALYLCASSSIHRAQAKNIQYFGAGTRLSVL.

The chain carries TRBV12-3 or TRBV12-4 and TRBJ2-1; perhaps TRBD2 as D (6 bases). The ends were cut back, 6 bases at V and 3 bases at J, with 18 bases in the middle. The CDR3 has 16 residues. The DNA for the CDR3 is TGTGCCAGCAGCCCCGGCGGTGGGAGGAACTACAATGAGCAGTTCTTC. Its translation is CASSPGGGRNYNEQFF.

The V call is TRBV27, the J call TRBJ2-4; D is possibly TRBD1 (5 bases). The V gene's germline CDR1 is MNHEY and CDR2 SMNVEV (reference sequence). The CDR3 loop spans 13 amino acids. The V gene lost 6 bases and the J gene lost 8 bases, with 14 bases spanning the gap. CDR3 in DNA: TGTGCCAGCAGCCCCTTAGGGGCACACATTCAGTACTTC. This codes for CASSPLGAHIQYF.

CDR3 in amino acids: CASSQDVGYGYTF. CDR3 nucleotide sequence: TGCGCCAGCAGCCAAGACGTTGGGTATGGCTACACCTTC. The chain carries TRBV4-1 and TRBJ1-2; D is ambiguous. Germline CDR1 and CDR2: MGHRA and YSYEKL. The V end lost 0 bases, the J end lost 5 bases, and 7 bases lay between the germline ends. CDR3 length: 13 amino acids.

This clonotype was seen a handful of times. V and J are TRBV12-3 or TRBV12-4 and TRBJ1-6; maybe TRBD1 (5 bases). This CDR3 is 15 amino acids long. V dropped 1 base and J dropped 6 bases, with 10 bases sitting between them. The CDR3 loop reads CASSLVQGLNSPLHF. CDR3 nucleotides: TGTGCCAGCAGTTTAGTCCAGGGACTTAATTCACCCCTCCACTTT.

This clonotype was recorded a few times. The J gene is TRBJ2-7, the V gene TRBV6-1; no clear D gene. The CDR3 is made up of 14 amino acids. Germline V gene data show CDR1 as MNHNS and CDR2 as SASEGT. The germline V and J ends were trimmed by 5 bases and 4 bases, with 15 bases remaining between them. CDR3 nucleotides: TGTGCCAGCAGTCGAGACCGGGCCCAGTACGAGCAGTACTTC. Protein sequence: CASSRDRAQYEQYF.

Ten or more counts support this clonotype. Here the CDR3 reads CASSTINEKLFF. The CDR3 DNA is TGTGCCAGCAGCACGATTAATGAAAAACTGTTTTTT. The gene calls are TRBV3-1 and TRBJ1-4, with D hard to call. V lost 5 bases, J lost 4 bases, and 5 bases lay in between. Looked up from germline, CDR1 is LGHDT and CDR2 is YNNKEL (reference sequence). The CDR3 loop spans 12 amino acids.

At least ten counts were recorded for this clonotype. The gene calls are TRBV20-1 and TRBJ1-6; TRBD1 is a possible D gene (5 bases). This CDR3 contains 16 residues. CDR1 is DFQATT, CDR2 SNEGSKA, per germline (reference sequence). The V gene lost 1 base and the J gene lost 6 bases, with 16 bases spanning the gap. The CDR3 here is CSARGVGGRFNSPLHF. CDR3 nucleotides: TGCAGTGCTAGAGGGGTCGGGGGACGCTTTAATTCACCCCTCCACTTT.

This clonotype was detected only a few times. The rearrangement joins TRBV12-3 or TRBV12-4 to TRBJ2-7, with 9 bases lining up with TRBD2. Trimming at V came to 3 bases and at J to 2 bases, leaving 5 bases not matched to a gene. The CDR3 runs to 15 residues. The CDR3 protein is CASSFRASGTYEQYF. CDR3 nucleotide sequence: TGTGCCAGCAGTTTTCGGGCTAGCGGGACCTACGAGCAGTACTTC.

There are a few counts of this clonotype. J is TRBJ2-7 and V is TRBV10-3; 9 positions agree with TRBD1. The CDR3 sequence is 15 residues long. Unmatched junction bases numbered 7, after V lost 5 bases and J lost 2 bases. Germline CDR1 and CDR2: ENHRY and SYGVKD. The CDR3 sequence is CAISRETGGAYEQYF. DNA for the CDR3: TGTGCCATCAGTAGAGAGACAGGGGGGGCCTACGAGCAGTACTTC.

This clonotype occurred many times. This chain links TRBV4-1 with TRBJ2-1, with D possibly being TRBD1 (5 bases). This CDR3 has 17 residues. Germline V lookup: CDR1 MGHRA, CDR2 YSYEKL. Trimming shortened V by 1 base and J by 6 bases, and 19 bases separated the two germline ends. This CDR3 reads CASSQGSIRVGSNEQFF. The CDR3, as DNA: TGCGCCAGCAGCCAAGGTTCGATCAGGGTAGGCAGCAATGAGCAGTTCTTC.

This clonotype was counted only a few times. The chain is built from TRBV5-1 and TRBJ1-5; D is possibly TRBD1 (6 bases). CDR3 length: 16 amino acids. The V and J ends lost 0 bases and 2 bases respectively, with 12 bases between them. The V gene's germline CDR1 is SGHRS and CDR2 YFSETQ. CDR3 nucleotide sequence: TGCGCCAGCAGCTTGGGGGACAATGTGGGCAATCAGCCCCAGCATTTT. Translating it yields CASSLGDNVGNQPQHF. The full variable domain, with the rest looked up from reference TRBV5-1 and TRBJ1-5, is KAGVTQTPRYLIKTRGQQVTLSCSPISGHRSVSWYQQTPGQGLQFLFEYFSETQRNKGNFPGRFSGRQFSNSRSEMNVSTLELGDSALYLCASSLGDNVGNQPQHFGDGTRLSIL.

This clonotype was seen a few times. The CDR3 spells CATSDILGDSNEQFF. As DNA, the CDR3 is TGTGCCACCAGTGATATACTTGGGGATAGCAATGAGCAGTTCTTC. The V and J genes are TRBV24-1 and TRBJ2-1; no clear D. V dropped 3 bases and J dropped 6 bases, with 14 bases sitting between them. CDR3 size: 15 residues. Per the germline V gene, CDR1 is KGHDR and CDR2 is SFDVKD.

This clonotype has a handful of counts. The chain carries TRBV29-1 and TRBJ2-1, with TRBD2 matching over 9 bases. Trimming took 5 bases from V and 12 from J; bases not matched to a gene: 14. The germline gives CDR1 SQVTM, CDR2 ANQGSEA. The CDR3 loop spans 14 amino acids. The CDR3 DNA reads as TGCAGCGTTCGCAGCGGGAGGTTGGGGCTGGGGCAGTTCTTC. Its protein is CSVRSGRLGLGQFF.

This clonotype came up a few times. The CDR3 loop is CSANMDSYEQYF. Here the CDR3 DNA reads TGCAGTGCTAACATGGACAGCTACGAGCAGTACTTC. The chain combines TRBV20-1 with TRBJ2-7; possible D gene TRBD1, 6 bases. The germline gives CDR1 DFQATT, CDR2 SNEGSKA (reference sequence). This CDR3 has 12 residues. V shed 4 bases and J shed 3 bases, with 10 bases lying between them.

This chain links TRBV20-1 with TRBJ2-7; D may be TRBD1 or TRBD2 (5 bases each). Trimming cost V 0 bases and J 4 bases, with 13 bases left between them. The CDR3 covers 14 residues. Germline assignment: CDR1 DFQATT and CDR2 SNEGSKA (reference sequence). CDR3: CSAREGTGPYEQYF. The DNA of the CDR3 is TGCAGTGCTAGAGAGGGGACGGGGCCGTACGAGCAGTACTTC.

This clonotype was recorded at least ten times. The CDR3 nucleotides read TGTGCCAGTAGCAATGACAGGGGAGGCGCTTTCTTT. Protein product: CASSNDRGGAFF. This chain connects TRBV19 to TRBJ1-1; 8 bases are shared with TRBD1. This CDR3 comprises 12 residues. The germline V gene encodes CDR1 LNHDA and CDR2 SQIVND (reference sequence). V was pared by 6 bases and J by 11 bases, with 8 bases of the junction left unmatched.